This T cell receptor (beta chain) was identified in a study of blood T cells in healthy people across ages (dated by TCRdb to about 2015). Describing the broader study: Template switching captured roughly one uniquely barcoded TCR beta cDNA molecule per two T cells in model experiments. Age-related changes in TCR beta repertoire diversity were measured in the study by deep sequencing normalized with unique cDNA molecular identifiers. Four age groups were formed from the donors: young (average approximately 15 years), middle-aged (around 39), aged (around 68) and long-lived (less than 85). To avoid experimental bias, donors of different ages were randomly spread across the sequencing lanes. The study analyzed two additional independent replicas of 1 million unique cDNA reads from the same blood draw for two donors, one aged 18 to 29 and one aged 80 or older.

Donors were approximately 42 systemically healthy Caucasian individuals from Russia aged roughly 6 to 95 years. Each donor gave ten milliliters of peripheral blood, collected into EDTA-treated Vacutainer tubes. Ficoll-Paque density-gradient centrifugation was used to isolate PBMCs, with at least 7 million per sample. Trizol reagent was used to extract total RNA from PBMCs, with at least 6 micrograms per sample. For every donor, flow cytometry on a PBMC aliquot measured the percentage of naive CD45RAhigh/CD27high T cells. Sequences LGHNT (CDR1) and FRNRAP (CDR2) are obtained from the germline V gene. The CDR3, from cysteine to phenylalanine, totals 13 residues. CDR3 DNA is the only sequence kept; it has 39 bases, read in frame from the first base. Library preparation employed 5' RACE. The sequencer was an Illumina HiSeq 2500. A second PCR of roughly 6 to 11 cycles was run with a J-beta primer mix and a sample-barcoded 5' primer. Each TCR beta cDNA molecule received a unique molecular identifier from a template-switch 5' adaptor carrying 12 random nucleotides. At least 3 million CDR3-containing paired-end reads were obtained from each sample. First-strand cDNA was synthesized from all RNA with the Mint cDNA synthesis kit, primed by a TRBC-specific oligonucleotide. Following uracil-DNA glycosylase treatment, all cDNA underwent a first 18-cycle PCR with the universal primers M1SS and BC2_uni_R. The authors' pipeline ran thus. Each sample was normalized by randomly selecting 1 million high-quality reads, each carrying a distinct molecular identifier. Reads with shared molecular identifiers were discarded instead of being binned into consensus sequences. MiTCR, with a Q25 quality threshold and the strictest error-elimination algorithm, was used for CDR3 identification, clonotype clustering and error correction. A nonparametric unseen species model using Euler transformation provided a lower-bound estimate of total TCR beta diversity. TCRdb ran its own pipeline on the public reads, namely fastp trimming at Q25 and MiXCR clone calling, and kept in-frame beta chains. One record per CDR3 amino acid sequence lists the most common genes and DNA. These V and J calls originate from TCRdb's pipeline instead of the authors' own analysis. The table for this sample lists 1.2 million to 1.5 million distinct CDR3 sequences; roughly 40% of them were counted only once. The top ten clonotypes cover approximately 7.9% of the sample.

This clonotype appeared a few times. The antigen it binds to is not known. No much larger clonotype is one base removed from it; base qualities were not supplied. Broad study findings and their caveats: Compared with the aged group, the long-lived group had more naive CD4+ T cells, fewer expanded clones and increased TCR diversity, a pattern suggesting age selection. Because donor CMV infection status was unknown, age-related changes in expanded clonotypes were potentially confounded. Bulk unsorted PBMC profiling prevented conclusive comparison of naive and antigen-experienced compartments. The percentage of naive T cells measured by flow cytometry correlated strongly with observed TCR beta diversity. Estimates of total diversity from one million sequenced T cells were regarded as lower bounds and underestimates. Observed TCR beta diversity per million T cells fell roughly linearly with age, and a significant reduction was already apparent by age approximately 40.

Material: blood. The sequence joins TRBV12-5 to TRBJ2-1, and possibly TRBD1, on 5 matching bases. Near its end, the DNA agrees better with TRBJ2-7, so the J call may be wrong. The sequence was obtained from a woman in her late teens or twenties in good health. CDR3 region: CASQGSSYNEQYF. The DNA sequence follows: TGTGCTAGTCAGGGAAGCTCCTACAATGAGCAGTACTTC.